This TCR beta chain was sequenced in a study of CD8 T cells in ankylosing spondylitis. Notes on the study in general: Disease-linked clones reportedly showed significant enrichment in matched ankylosing spondylitis synovial fluid.

This clonotype was counted only a few times. No antigen is known for it. TCRdb called the 5' RACE reads again in MiXCR, with one record for every CDR3 protein. The top ten clones hold 7.8% of a sample with about 160,000 distinct CDR3 sequences, approximately 20% of them seen once. The CDR3 has 19 residues. Trimming at V came to 1 base and at J to 0 bases, leaving 5 bases not matched to a gene. Germline lookup yields CDR1 KGHSH and CDR2 LQKENI. The sequence derives from a male donor with ankylosing spondylitis or in good health (not recorded which). Sequenced material: blood, either unsorted or a sorted T cell fraction (not recorded which). J is TRBJ2-4 and V is TRBV18, with TRBD2 matching over 14 bases. The CDR3 reads CASSPRGLAGGLAKNIQYF. DNA for the CDR3: TGTGCCAGCTCACCACGAGGACTAGCGGGGGGACTAGCCAAAAACATTCAGTACTTC.